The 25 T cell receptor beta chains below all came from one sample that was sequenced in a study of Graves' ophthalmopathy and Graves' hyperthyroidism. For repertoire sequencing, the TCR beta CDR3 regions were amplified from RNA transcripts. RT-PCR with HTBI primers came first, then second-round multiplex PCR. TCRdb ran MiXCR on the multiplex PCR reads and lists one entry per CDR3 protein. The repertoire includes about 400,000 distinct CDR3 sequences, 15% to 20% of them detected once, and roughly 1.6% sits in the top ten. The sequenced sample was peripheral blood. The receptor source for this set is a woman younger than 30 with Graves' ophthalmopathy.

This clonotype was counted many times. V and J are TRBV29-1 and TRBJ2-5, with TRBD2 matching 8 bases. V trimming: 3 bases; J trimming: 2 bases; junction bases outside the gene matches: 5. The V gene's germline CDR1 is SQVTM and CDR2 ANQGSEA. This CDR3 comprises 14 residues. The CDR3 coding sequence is TGCAGCGTTGATGCGGGAGGAAAACAAGAGACCCAGTACTTC. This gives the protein CSVDAGGKQETQYF.

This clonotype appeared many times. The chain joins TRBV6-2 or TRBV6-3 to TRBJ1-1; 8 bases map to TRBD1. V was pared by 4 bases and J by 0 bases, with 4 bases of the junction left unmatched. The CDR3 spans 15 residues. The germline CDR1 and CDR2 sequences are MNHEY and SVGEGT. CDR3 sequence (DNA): TGTGCCAGCAGTTCAATGACAGGGGTGAACACTGAAGCTTTCTTT. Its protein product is CASSSMTGVNTEAFF.

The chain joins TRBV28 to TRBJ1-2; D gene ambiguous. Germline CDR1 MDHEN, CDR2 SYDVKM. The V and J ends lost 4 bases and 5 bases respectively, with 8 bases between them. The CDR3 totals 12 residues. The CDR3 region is CASSSDGYGYTF. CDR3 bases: TGTGCCAGCAGTTCCGACGGATATGGCTACACCTTC.

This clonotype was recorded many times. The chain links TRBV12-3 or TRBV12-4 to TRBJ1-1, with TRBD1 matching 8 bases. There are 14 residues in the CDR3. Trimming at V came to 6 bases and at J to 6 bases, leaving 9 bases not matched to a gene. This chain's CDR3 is CASSPDRDGAEAFF. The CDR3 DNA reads TGTGCCAGCAGCCCGGACAGGGATGGGGCTGAAGCTTTCTTT.

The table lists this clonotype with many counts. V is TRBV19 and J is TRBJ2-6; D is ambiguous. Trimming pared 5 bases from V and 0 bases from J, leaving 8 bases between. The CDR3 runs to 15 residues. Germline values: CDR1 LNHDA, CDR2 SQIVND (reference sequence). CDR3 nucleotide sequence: TGTGCCAGTAGTCAACTTCTCTCTGGGGCCAACGTCCTGACTTTC. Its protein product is CASSQLLSGANVLTF.

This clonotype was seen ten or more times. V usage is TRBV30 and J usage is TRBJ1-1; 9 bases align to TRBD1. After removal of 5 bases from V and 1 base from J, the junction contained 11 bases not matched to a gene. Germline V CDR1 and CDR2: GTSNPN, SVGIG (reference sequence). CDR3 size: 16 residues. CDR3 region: CAWVPLQGARNTEAFF. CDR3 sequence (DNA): TGTGCCTGGGTCCCCTTACAGGGGGCTCGGAACACTGAAGCTTTCTTT.

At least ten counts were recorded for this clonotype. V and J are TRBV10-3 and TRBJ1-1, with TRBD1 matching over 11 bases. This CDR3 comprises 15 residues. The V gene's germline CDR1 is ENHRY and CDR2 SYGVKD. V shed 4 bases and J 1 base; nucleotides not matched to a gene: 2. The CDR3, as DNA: TGTGCCATCAGTGGGACAGGGGGCGGGAACACTGAAGCTTTCTTT. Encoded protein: CAISGTGGGNTEAFF.

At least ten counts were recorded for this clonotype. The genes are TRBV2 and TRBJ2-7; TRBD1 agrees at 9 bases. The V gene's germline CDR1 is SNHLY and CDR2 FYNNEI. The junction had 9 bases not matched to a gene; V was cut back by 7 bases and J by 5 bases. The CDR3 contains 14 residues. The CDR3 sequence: CASIGPGQGNEQYF. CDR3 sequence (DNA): TGTGCCAGCATCGGACCGGGACAGGGAAACGAGCAGTACTTC.

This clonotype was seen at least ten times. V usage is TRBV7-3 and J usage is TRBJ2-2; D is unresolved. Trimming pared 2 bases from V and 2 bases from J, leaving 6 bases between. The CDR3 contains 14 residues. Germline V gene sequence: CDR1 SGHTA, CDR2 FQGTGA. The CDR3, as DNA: TGTGCCAGCAGCTTAGCACACAACACCGGGGAGCTGTTTTTT. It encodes CASSLAHNTGELFF.

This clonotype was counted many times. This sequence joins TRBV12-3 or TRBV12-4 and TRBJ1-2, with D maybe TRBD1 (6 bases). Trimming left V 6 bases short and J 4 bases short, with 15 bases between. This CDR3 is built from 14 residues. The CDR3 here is CASSYRASGYGYTF. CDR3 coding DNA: TGTGCCAGCAGCTACAGGGCTTCTGGCTATGGCTACACCTTC.

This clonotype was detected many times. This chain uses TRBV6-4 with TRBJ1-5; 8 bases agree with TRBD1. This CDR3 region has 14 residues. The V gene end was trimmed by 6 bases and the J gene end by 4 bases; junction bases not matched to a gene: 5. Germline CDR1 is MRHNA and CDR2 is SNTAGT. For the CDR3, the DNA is TGTGCCAGCAGCCAGGGGGCAGGGAATCAGCCCCAGCATTTT. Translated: CASSQGAGNQPQHF.

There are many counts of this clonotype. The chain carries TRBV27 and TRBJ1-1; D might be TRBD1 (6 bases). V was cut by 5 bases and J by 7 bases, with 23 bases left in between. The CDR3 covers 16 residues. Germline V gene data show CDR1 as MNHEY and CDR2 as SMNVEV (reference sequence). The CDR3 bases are TGTGCCAGCAGTACTCCCTCCGACAGGAGGGGTCTTGAAGCTTTCTTT. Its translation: CASSTPSDRRGLEAFF.

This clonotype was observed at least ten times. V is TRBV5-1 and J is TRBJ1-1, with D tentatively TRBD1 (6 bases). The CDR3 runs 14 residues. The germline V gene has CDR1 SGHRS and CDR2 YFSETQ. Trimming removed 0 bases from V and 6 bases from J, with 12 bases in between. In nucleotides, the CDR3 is TGCGCCAGCAGCTTGGGGGGGGCGCAACCTGAAGCTTTCTTT. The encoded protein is CASSLGGAQPEAFF.

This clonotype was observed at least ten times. The CDR3 protein is CASSKTGGDEQYF. In nucleotides, the CDR3 is TGCGCCAGCAGCAAGACAGGGGGAGACGAGCAGTACTTC. The gene calls are TRBV5-1 and TRBJ2-7; 9 bases agree with TRBD1. The junction had 4 bases not matched to a gene; V was cut back by 4 bases and J by 5 bases. CDR1 is SGHRS, CDR2 YFSETQ, per germline. The CDR3 consists of 13 residues.

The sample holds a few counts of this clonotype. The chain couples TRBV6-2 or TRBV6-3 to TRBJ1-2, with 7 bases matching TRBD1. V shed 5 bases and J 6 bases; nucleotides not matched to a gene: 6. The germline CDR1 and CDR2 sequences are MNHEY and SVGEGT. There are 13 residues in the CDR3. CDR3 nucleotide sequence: TGTGCCAGCAGTGCTGACAGGGTTGATGGCTACACCTTC. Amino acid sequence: CASSADRVDGYTF.

CDR3 protein: CSVVGLAGEETQYF. The CDR3 nucleotides read TGCAGCGTCGTAGGACTAGCGGGTGAGGAGACCCAGTACTTC. The rearrangement uses TRBV29-1 and TRBJ2-5; 11 positions agree with TRBD2. The CDR3 length is 14 residues. Unmatched junction bases numbered 8, after V lost 6 bases and J lost 5 bases. Germline-derived CDR1 and CDR2 are SQVTM and ANQGSEA.

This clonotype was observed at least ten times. This CDR3 reads CASSSGTGMVEAFF. The CDR3 DNA sequence: TGCGCCAGCAGCTCAGGGACAGGGATGGTTGAAGCTTTCTTT. The V and J genes are TRBV5-1 and TRBJ1-1, with TRBD1 identical over 9 bases. Germline CDR1 reads SGHRS; CDR2 reads YFSETQ. Germline trimming cut 3 bases from V and 7 bases from J; bases unmatched to any gene: 7. The CDR3 is made up of 14 amino acids.

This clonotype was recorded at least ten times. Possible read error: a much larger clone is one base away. The CDR3 protein is CAGSLAVNYGYTF. CDR3 coding DNA: TGTGCCGGCAGTTTAGCCGTTAACTATGGCTACACCTTC. V gene TRBV12-3 or TRBV12-4 combines with J gene TRBJ1-2, with unresolved D. The length of the CDR3 is 13 residues.

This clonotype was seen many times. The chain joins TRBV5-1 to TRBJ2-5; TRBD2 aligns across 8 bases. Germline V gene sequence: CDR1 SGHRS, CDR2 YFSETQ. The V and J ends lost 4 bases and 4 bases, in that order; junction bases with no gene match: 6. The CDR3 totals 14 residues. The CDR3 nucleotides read TGCGCCAGCAGCCCGATAGCGGGAACAGAGACCCAGTACTTC. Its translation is CASSPIAGTETQYF.

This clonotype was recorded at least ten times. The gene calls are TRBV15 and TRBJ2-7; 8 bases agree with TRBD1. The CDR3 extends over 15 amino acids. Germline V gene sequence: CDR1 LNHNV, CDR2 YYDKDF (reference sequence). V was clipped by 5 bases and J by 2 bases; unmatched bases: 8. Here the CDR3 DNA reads TGTGCCACCAGCGATGGCAGGGGGCCAACCTACGAGCAGTACTTC. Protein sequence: CATSDGRGPTYEQYF.

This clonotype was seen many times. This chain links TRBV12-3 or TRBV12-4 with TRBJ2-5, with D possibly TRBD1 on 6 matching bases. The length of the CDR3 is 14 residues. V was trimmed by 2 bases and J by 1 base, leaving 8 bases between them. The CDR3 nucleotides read TGTGCCAGCAGTTTATGGGGGCTCCAAGAGACCCAGTACTTC. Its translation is CASSLWGLQETQYF.

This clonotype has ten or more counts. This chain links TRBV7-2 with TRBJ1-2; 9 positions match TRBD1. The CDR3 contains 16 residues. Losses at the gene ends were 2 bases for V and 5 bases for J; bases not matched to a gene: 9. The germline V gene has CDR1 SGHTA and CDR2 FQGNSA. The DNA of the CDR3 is TGTGCCAGCAGCTTAAGCGTTGGGACAGGGATTTATGGCTACACCTTC. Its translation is CASSLSVGTGIYGYTF. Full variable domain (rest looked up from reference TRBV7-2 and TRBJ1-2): GAGVSQSPSNKVTEKGKDVELRCDPISGHTALYWYRQSLGQGLEFLIYFQGNSAPDKSGLPSDRFSAERTGGSVSTLTIQRTQQEDSAVYLCASSLSVGTGIYGYTFGSGTRLTVV.

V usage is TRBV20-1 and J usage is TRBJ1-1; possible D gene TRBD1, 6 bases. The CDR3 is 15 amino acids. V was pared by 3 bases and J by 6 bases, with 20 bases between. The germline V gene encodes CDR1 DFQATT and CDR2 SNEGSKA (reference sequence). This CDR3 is CSAREYLGGQAEAFF. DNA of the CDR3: TGCAGTGCTAGGGAATACCTAGGGGGGCAGGCTGAAGCTTTCTTT.

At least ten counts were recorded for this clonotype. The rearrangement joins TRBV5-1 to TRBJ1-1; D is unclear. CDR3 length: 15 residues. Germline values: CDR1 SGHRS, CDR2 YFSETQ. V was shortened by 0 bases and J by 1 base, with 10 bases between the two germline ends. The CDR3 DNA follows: TGCGCCAGCAGCTTGGCCCCAGGAGCGAACACTGAAGCTTTCTTT. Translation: CASSLAPGANTEAFF.

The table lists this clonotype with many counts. CDR3 region: CATSDHRDSYDEQYF. In nucleotides, the CDR3 is TGTGCCACCAGTGATCACCGGGACTCATACGACGAGCAGTACTTC. The chain recombines TRBV24-1 with TRBJ2-7; D possibly corresponds to TRBD2 (6 bases). The germline gives CDR1 KGHDR, CDR2 SFDVKD. The CDR3 contains 15 residues. The germline V and J ends were trimmed by 3 bases and 5 bases, with 16 bases remaining between them.